The 23 T cell receptor beta chains below come from one sample, sequenced in a study of T cell responses to AZD1222 COVID-19 vaccine. This table comes from immunoSEQ multiplex PCR, and its TCRdb copy is limited to in-frame clones, with some not included. The data hold around 110,000 clones, with about 92% observed a single time. Material: peripheral blood, obtained on day 0 of AZD1222 vaccination. All receptors come from an adult in good health.

This clone was observed a single time. The chain joins TRBV4-1 to TRBJ2-7; 9 bases align to TRBD1. The V and J ends lost 1 base and 6 bases, in that order; junction bases with no gene match: 13. CDR3 size: 17 residues. The germline V gene encodes CDR1 MGHRA and CDR2 YSYEKL. The CDR3 reads CASSQGSYPGQGSEQYF. In nucleotides, the CDR3 is TGCGCCAGCAGCCAAGGATCGTACCCGGGACAGGGATCCGAGCAGTACTTC.

J is TRBJ1-3 and V is TRBV5-1; TRBD1 is a possible D gene (5 bases). CDR3 size: 15 residues. Germline CDR1 and CDR2: SGHRS and YFSETQ. Trimming shortened V by 3 bases and J by 1 base, and 11 bases separated the two germline ends. CDR3 in amino acids: CASSSVQGSGNTIYF. The CDR3 nucleotides are TGCGCCAGCAGCTCGGTCCAGGGTTCTGGAAACACCATATATTTT.

This chain uses TRBV27 with TRBJ2-7; 11 nucleotides align to TRBD1. CDR3 size: 16 residues. The V and J ends lost 6 bases and 3 bases, in that order; junction bases with no gene match: 10. Germline CDR1 and CDR2: MNHEY and SMNVEV (reference sequence). CDR3 sequence (DNA): TGTGCCAGCAGCCGCGCAGGGACAGGGGGAAACTACGAGCAGTACTTC. It translates to CASSRAGTGGNYEQYF.

This chain links TRBV7-9 with TRBJ2-5; 7 nucleotides agree with TRBD1. The CDR3 is 14 amino acids. V was clipped by 5 bases and J by 6 bases; unmatched bases: 9. Germline V gene lookup returns CDR1 SEHNR and CDR2 FQNEAQ (reference sequence). The CDR3 coding sequence is TGTGCCAGCAGCCTTACCGGGACAGAGAAGACCCAGTACTTC. Its protein is CASSLTGTEKTQYF. The complete variable domain, with remaining parts taken from reference TRBV7-9 and TRBJ2-5, reads DTGVSQNPRHKITKRGQNVTFRCDPISEHNRLYWYRQTLGQGPEFLTYFQNEAQLEKSRLLSDRFSAERPKGSFSTLEIQRTEQGDSAMYLCASSLTGTEKTQYFGPGTRLLVL.

Regarding this clone: A read error may account for a junction end that differs from germline. The chain employs TRBV12-3 or TRBV12-4 and TRBJ1-1, with D possibly TRBD1 on 5 matching bases. The CDR3 loop spans 12 amino acids. The CDR3 DNA is TGTGCCAGCAGGTTAGCGGGGGAGGGAACTTTCTTT. Encoded protein: CASRLAGEGTFF.

A single count supports this clone. The gene calls are TRBV6-1 and TRBJ1-6; D remains ambiguous. Germline lookup yields CDR1 MNHNS and CDR2 SASEGT. V was pared by 2 bases and J by 4 bases, with 9 bases between. This CDR3 has 15 residues. CDR3 nucleotide sequence: TGTGCCAGCAGTGAATTGGGCAGTTATAATTCACCCCTCCACTTT. Translation gives CASSELGSYNSPLHF.

This chain connects TRBV15 to TRBJ2-1; no clear D gene. CDR3 length: 13 residues. CDR1 and CDR2 from the germline V gene are LNHNV and YYDKDF (reference sequence). V was clipped by 3 bases and J by 9 bases, with 12 bases between them. The CDR3 DNA reads as TGTGCCACCAGCAGGGGCGGCGTTGTTGAGCAGTTCTTC. Its protein product is CATSRGGVVEQFF.

This clone has only one observation. This rearrangement joins TRBV29-1 to TRBJ1-1; D unresolved. Germline CDR1 is SQVTM and CDR2 is ANQGSEA. Trimming left V 7 bases short and J 6 bases short, with 21 bases between. The CDR3 sequence is 14 residues long. The CDR3 here is CSAVDLSPGSEAFF. CDR3 in DNA: TGCAGCGCCGTGGACCTCTCCCCGGGTTCTGAAGCTTTCTTT.

V is TRBV5-4 and J is TRBJ2-7; D may be TRBD2 (5 bases). The germline gives CDR1 SGHNT, CDR2 YYREEE (reference sequence). The V end was cut by 0 bases, the J end by 2 bases, with 9 bases between. This CDR3 comprises 14 residues. In DNA, the CDR3 is TGTGCCAGCAGCTTGGGGGTGGGAGCCTACGAGCAGTACTTC. Amino acid sequence: CASSLGVGAYEQYF.

CDR3 in amino acids: CASSPPTGDTQYF. DNA of the CDR3: TGTGCCAGCTCACCACCCACGGGAGATACGCAGTATTTT. This chain links TRBV18 with TRBJ2-3; D call uncertain. V lost 0 bases to trimming and J lost 5 bases, with 6 bases between them. Germline-derived CDR1 and CDR2 are KGHSH and LQKENI. This CDR3 region has 13 residues.

The chain recombines TRBV6-5 with TRBJ1-3; 9 bases agree with TRBD1. The CDR3 runs 14 residues. V gave up 6 bases and J gave up 3 bases; unmatched junction bases: 3. Germline CDR1 and CDR2: MNHEY and SVGAGI. CDR3 loop: CASSPGQGGNTIYF. The CDR3 DNA reads TGTGCCAGCAGCCCGGGACAGGGTGGAAACACCATATATTTT.

The chain is built from TRBV7-2 and TRBJ1-1; D is possibly TRBD1 (6 bases). The CDR3 consists of 15 residues. V lost 1 base and J 4 bases, leaving 13 bases between the germline ends. The germline gives CDR1 SGHTA, CDR2 FQGNSA. CDR3 residues: CASSLDVGAGTEAFF. The CDR3 region has the DNA TGTGCCAGCAGCTTAGATGTGGGGGCTGGCACTGAAGCTTTCTTT.

V and J are TRBV24-1 and TRBJ1-5; D ambiguous. CDR1 is KGHDR, CDR2 SFDVKD, per germline. Deletions cut 0 bases from V and 4 bases from J, with 6 bases between. There are 14 residues in the CDR3. This CDR3 is CATSDLSGNQPQHF. The CDR3 coding sequence is TGTGCCACCAGTGATTTGAGCGGGAATCAGCCCCAGCATTTT.

The V gene is TRBV27, the J gene TRBJ2-1; D perhaps matches TRBD2 (5 bases). CDR3 length equals 15 residues. V lost 4 bases and J 0 bases, leaving 10 bases between the germline ends. Germline lookup yields CDR1 MNHEY and CDR2 SMNVEV (reference sequence). The CDR3 reads CASSSAVFSYNEQFF. In DNA, the CDR3 is TGTGCCAGCAGTTCAGCGGTATTCTCCTACAATGAGCAGTTCTTC.

The chain joins TRBV12-3 or TRBV12-4 to TRBJ1-5, with D unresolved. This CDR3 is built from 12 residues. V shed 6 bases and J shed 4 bases, with 7 bases lying between them. DNA of the CDR3: TGTGCCAGCAGCTATGGGAATCAGCCCCAGCATTTT. It specifies CASSYGNQPQHF.

The chain is built from TRBV5-1 and TRBJ2-2, with a weak D call TRBD1 (5 bases). V lost 0 bases to trimming and J lost 7 bases, with 16 bases between them. The CDR3 has 16 amino acids. The V gene's germline CDR1 is SGHRS and CDR2 YFSETQ. The CDR3 DNA is TGCGCCAGCAGCTTGGAAGGGGCCCGAGGAAGCGGGGAGCTGTTTTTT. Its translation is CASSLEGARGSGELFF. The variable domain in full, completed from reference TRBV5-1 and TRBJ2-2, reads KAGVTQTPRYLIKTRGQQVTLSCSPISGHRSVSWYQQTPGQGLQFLFEYFSETQRNKGNFPGRFSGRQFSNSRSEMNVSTLELGDSALYLCASSLEGARGSGELFFGEGSRLTVL.

The genes are TRBV18 and TRBJ1-5; 10 nucleotides match TRBD1. Germline V CDR1 and CDR2: KGHSH, LQKENI. This CDR3 contains 15 residues. The J segment lost 6 bases and the V segment lost 3 bases, leaving 5 bases of the junction unmatched. CDR3 residues: CASSPTGGERQPQHF. CDR3 in DNA: TGTGCCAGCTCACCGACAGGGGGCGAGCGTCAGCCCCAGCATTTT.

This chain joins TRBV28 and TRBJ2-2; maybe TRBD2 (7 bases). CDR3 length: 16 amino acids. V lost 6 bases and J lost 7, with 21 bases in between. Germline CDR1 reads MDHEN; CDR2 reads SYDVKM. Here the CDR3 reads CASSRLLGGGGGELFF. The CDR3 DNA reads as TGTGCCAGCAGCCGACTCCTCGGGGGCGGGGGCGGGGAGCTGTTTTTT.

The chain combines TRBV7-9 with TRBJ1-5, with D unclear. This CDR3 region has 15 residues. Germline CDR1 and CDR2: SEHNR and FQNEAQ (reference sequence). The V end lost 1 base, the J end lost 0 bases, and 7 bases lay between the germline ends. The CDR3 coding sequence is TGTGCCAGCAGCTTAGAAGGATATAGCAATCAGCCCCAGCATTTT. Its protein product is CASSLEGYSNQPQHF.

The rearrangement uses TRBV5-1 and TRBJ2-7, with 11 bases lining up with TRBD2. Per the germline V gene, CDR1 is SGHRS and CDR2 is YFSETQ. The CDR3 consists of 14 residues. J gave up 4 bases and V 3 bases, and 3 bases lay outside the gene matches. CDR3 sequence reads: CASSSGTSGYEQYF. CDR3 DNA: TGCGCCAGCAGCTCCGGGACTAGCGGTTACGAGCAGTACTTC.

This sequence joins TRBV15 and TRBJ2-3; the match to TRBD1 covers 8 bases. Trimming took 4 bases from V and 5 from J; bases not matched to a gene: 11. CDR1 and CDR2 from the germline V gene are LNHNV and YYDKDF (reference sequence). CDR3 length: 16 residues. CDR3 residues: CATSTLGQGIGDTQYF. The CDR3 DNA reads as TGTGCCACCAGCACCCTTGGACAGGGCATAGGAGATACGCAGTATTTT.

This sequence joins TRBV11-2 and TRBJ2-7; 7 nucleotides match TRBD1. The V segment lost 5 bases and the J segment 3 bases; nucleotides outside the gene matches: 10. Germline loops: CDR1 SGHAT, CDR2 FQNNGV. The CDR3 totals 15 residues. CDR3 in amino acids: CASSPYPRDSYEQYF. CDR3 DNA sequence: TGTGCCAGCAGCCCCTACCCCCGGGACAGCTACGAGCAGTACTTC. Filled out from reference TRBV11-2 and TRBJ2-7, the complete variable domain reads EAGVAQSPRYKIIEKRQSVAFWCNPISGHATLYWYQQILGQGPKLLIQFQNNGVVDDSQLPKDRFSAERLKGVDSTLKIQPAKLEDSAVYLCASSPYPRDSYEQYFGPGTRLTVT.

The genes are TRBV11-2 and TRBJ1-1; D not certain. The CDR3 is 13 amino acids. Looked up from germline, CDR1 is SGHAT and CDR2 is FQNNGV. V dropped 3 bases and J dropped 5 bases, with 10 bases sitting between them. CDR3 sequence: CASSFRDITEAFF. The DNA of the CDR3 is TGTGCCAGCAGCTTCCGGGATATAACTGAAGCTTTCTTT. The whole variable domain, remainder taken from reference TRBV11-2 and TRBJ1-1, is EAGVAQSPRYKIIEKRQSVAFWCNPISGHATLYWYQQILGQGPKLLIQFQNNGVVDDSQLPKDRFSAERLKGVDSTLKIQPAKLEDSAVYLCASSFRDITEAFFGQGTRLTVV.